This TCR beta chain was identified in a study of blood T cell repertoires in COVID-19. Study summary: Samples taken during acute and convalescent COVID-19 were collected in the United States, Italy and Spain.

Authors' methods: Nucleated cell counts were estimated from reference gene primer amplification. Clones were read by immunoSEQ multiplex PCR, and TCRdb kept only the in-frame ones, dropping some. V and J calls and clone size are copied from that table; D and trimming were computed from the DNA. The sample yields about 230,000 clones, about 90% seen once. In terms of age and location, participants ranged from roughly 18 to 89 years and lived in approximately 26 US areas. The CDR3 extends over 15 amino acids. With 1 base removed from V and 11 bases from J, the gap between germline ends came to 20 bases. Germline V lookup: CDR1 SEHNR, CDR2 FQNEAQ (reference sequence).

The origin of this receptor is a man aged 25-45 years who had recovered from COVID-19. The specimen was PBMCs or T cells enriched from blood (not recorded which). The chain has TRBV7-9 and TRBJ1-1, with D maybe TRBD1 (6 bases). CDR3 residues: CASSLGAPGAPRAFF. The CDR3 nucleotides are TGTGCCAGCAGCTTAGGGGCCCCAGGGGCCCCTAGGGCTTTCTTT.